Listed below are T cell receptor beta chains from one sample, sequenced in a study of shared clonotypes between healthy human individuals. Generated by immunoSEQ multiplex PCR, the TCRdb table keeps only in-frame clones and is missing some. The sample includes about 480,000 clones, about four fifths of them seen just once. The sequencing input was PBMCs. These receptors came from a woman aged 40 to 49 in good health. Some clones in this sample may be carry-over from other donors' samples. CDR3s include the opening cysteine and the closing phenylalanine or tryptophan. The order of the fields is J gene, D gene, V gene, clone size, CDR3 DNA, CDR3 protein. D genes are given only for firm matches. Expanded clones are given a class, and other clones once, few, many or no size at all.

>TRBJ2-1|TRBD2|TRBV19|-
TGTGCCAGTAGTATCTCTCTTGCGGGAGGGCTCTACAATGAGCAGTTCTTC
CASSISLAGGLYNEQFF
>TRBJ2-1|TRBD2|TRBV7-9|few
TGTGCCAGCAGCCGATATAGCGGGGCAGACAATGAGCAGTTCTTC
CASSRYSGADNEQFF
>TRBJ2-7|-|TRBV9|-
TGTGCCAGCAGCGATGGGGGAACCTACGAGCAGTACTTC
CASSDGGTYEQYF
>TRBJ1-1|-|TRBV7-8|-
TGTGCCAGCACCTCAGGTGCTGAAGCTTTCTTT
CASTSGAEAFF
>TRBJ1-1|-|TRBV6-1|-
TGTGCCAGCAGTGCGGGACGGGGCACTGAAGCTTTCTTT
CASSAGRGTEAFF
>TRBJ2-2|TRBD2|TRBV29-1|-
TGCAGCGTTGGGACTAGCGGGAGGGTTGGCGGGGAGCTGTTTTTT
CSVGTSGRVGGELFF
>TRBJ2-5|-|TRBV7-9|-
TGTGCCAGCAGCTTAGCGGGGGGCCAAGAGACCCAGTACTTC
CASSLAGGQETQYF
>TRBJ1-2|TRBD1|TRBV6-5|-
TGTGCCAGCACCGGGACAGGGGTGTATGGCTACACCTTC
CASTGTGVYGYTF
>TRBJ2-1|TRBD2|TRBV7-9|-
TGTGCCAGCTCTTCACTAGCGGGACGAGGCTACAATGAGCAGTTCTTC
CASSSLAGRGYNEQFF
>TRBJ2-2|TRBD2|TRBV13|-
TGTGCCAGCAGCCCCGGGACTATCCCGAGGATCACCGGGGAGCTGTTTTTT
CASSPGTIPRITGELFF
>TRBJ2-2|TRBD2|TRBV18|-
TGTGCCAGCTCACCCCTAGCGGGAGACACCGGGGAGCTGTTTTTT
CASSPLAGDTGELFF
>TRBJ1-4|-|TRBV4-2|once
TGTGCCAGCAGCCCGGGTCAGCGTAATGAAAAACTGTTTTTT
CASSPGQRNEKLFF
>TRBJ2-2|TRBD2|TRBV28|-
TGTGCCAGCACCTCACTAGCGGGGAACACCGGGGAGCTGTTTTTT
CASTSLAGNTGELFF
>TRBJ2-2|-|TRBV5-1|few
TGCGCCAGCAGCTTGGACAGCGTCGGCGGCACCGGGGAGCTGTTTTTT
CASSLDSVGGTGELFF
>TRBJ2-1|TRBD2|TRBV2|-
TGTGCCAGTAGACTAGCGGGAGGGCCTGATAATGAGCAGTTCTTC
CASRLAGGPDNEQFF
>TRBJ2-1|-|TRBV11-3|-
TGTGCCAGCATGGTGTCAGGGGGGAGTGAGCAGTTCTTC
CASMVSGGSEQFF
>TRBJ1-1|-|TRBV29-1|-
TGCAGCGTTGGGTTAGCGGTTTCTAGCACTGAAGCTTTCTTT
CSVGLAVSSTEAFF